The 12 T cell receptor beta chains presented below share a single source sample, sequenced in a study of T cells after somatic rescue of genetic block (TCRdb year 2020). To prepare the library, the immunoSEQ multiplex PCR assay was applied. The table was pulled from immuneACCESS by TCRdb, which kept in-frame rearrangements only. Such tables lose some clones; where checked, under half of the loss comes from unresolved V genes, and the rest has no known cause. This sample gives 68,000 or so clones in total; roughly 92% of them show up just once. The ten largest clones capture approximately 2.9% of the sample. Sequencing was carried out using peripheral blood mononuclear cells (PBMCs). Receptors originate from a man between 35 and 55 years old.

V and J are TRBV13 and TRBJ2-7, with 10 positions matching TRBD1. Trimming removed 3 bases from V and 5 bases from J; junction bases left unmatched: 13. The CDR3 contains 17 residues. CDR1 and CDR2 from the germline V gene are PRHDT and FYEKMQ (reference sequence). In DNA, the CDR3 is TGTGCCAGCAGCTTTCGCGATCCTGCGACAGGGGGCGACGAGCAGTACTTC. It codes for CASSFRDPATGGDEQYF.

This clone was counted once. The CDR3 nucleotides are TGTGCCAGCAGGGGACTAGCGGGAGCTGAGCAGTACTTC. Encoded protein: CASRGLAGAEQYF. The rearrangement uses TRBV6-6 and TRBJ2-7; 14 bases are a match to TRBD2. CDR3 length: 13 amino acids. After removal of 6 bases from V and 7 bases from J, the junction contained 2 bases not matched to a gene. CDR1 MNHNY and CDR2 SVGAGI come from the germline V gene (reference sequence).

The J gene is TRBJ2-1, the V gene TRBV5-6; 11 nucleotides align to TRBD2. The CDR3 extends over 15 amino acids. The V segment lost 4 bases and the J segment 9 bases; nucleotides outside the gene matches: 9. Germline V gene data show CDR1 as SGHDT and CDR2 as YYEEEE. In DNA form, the CDR3 reads TGTGCCAGCAGCCACATAGCGGGAGGGCCGGGTGAGCAGTTCTTC. Translated: CASSHIAGGPGEQFF.

The CDR3 reads CASSAGPGGQPQHF. CDR3 DNA: TGTGCCAGCAGCGCAGGGCCGGGGGGGCAGCCCCAGCATTTT. The rearrangement uses TRBV9 and TRBJ1-5, with a tentative D call TRBD1 (5 bases). The CDR3 covers 14 residues. CDR1 is SGDLS and CDR2 is YYNGEE in the germline V gene. The V and J ends lost 3 bases and 7 bases respectively, with 14 bases between them.

The rearrangement uses TRBV30 and TRBJ2-1, with 11 positions matching TRBD1. The germline gives CDR1 GTSNPN, CDR2 SVGIG (reference sequence). With V trimmed by 5 bases and J by 13 bases, 19 bases remained unmatched. The CDR3 is 16 amino acids. The CDR3 region is CAWHIKGQGAPQGQFF. The CDR3 nucleotides read TGTGCCTGGCACATTAAAGGACAGGGGGCACCGCAGGGACAGTTCTTC.

This clone occurred once. The rearrangement uses TRBV10-2 and TRBJ2-7; no clear D gene. The CDR3 is 10 amino acids. Looked up from germline, CDR1 is WSHSY and CDR2 is SAAADI. The V end lost 4 bases, the J end lost 5 bases, and 3 bases lay between the germline ends. CDR3 DNA: TGCGCCAGCAGTGGGAACGAGCAGTACTTC. Encoded protein: CASSGNEQYF.

This clone was detected once. This CDR3 reads CASSDGNYGYTF. The CDR3 region has the DNA TGTGCCAGCTCGGACGGGAACTATGGCTACACCTTC. The rearrangement joins TRBV2 to TRBJ1-2, with unresolved D. Germline V gene lookup returns CDR1 SNHLY and CDR2 FYNNEI. Trimming took off 8 bases at V and 2 bases at J, with 9 bases between the two ends. CDR3 length: 12 amino acids.

The chain couples TRBV6-4 to TRBJ2-1; 11 bases align to TRBD1. The CDR3 contains 16 residues. Germline values: CDR1 MRHNA, CDR2 SNTAGT. V shed 5 bases and J 9 bases; nucleotides not matched to a gene: 12. The CDR3 coding sequence is TGTGCCAGCAGTCTGGGACAGGGGGGGTGGTCCGGTGAGCAGTTCTTC. Its translation is CASSLGQGGWSGEQFF.

The rearrangement uses TRBV6-5 and TRBJ2-3; D unresolved. Trimming took 5 bases from V and 3 from J, leaving 6 bases between them. The germline V gene has CDR1 MNHEY and CDR2 SVGAGI. This CDR3 has 12 residues. The CDR3, as DNA: TGTGCCAGCAGTGGCAGGACAGATACGCAGTATTTT. This encodes CASSGRTDTQYF.

This clone has a handful of counts. The chain has TRBV29-1 and TRBJ1-5, with D possibly matching TRBD1 (5 bases). With 5 bases removed from V and 0 bases from J, the gap between germline ends came to 11 bases. This CDR3 comprises 14 residues. The germline V gene encodes CDR1 SQVTM and CDR2 ANQGSEA. The CDR3 protein is CSVLVGDSNQPQHF. The CDR3 DNA sequence: TGCAGCGTTTTGGTAGGGGATAGCAATCAGCCCCAGCATTTT.

The chain joins TRBV9 to TRBJ2-3; 7 bases agree with TRBD2. Per germline, CDR1 SGDLS and CDR2 YYNGEE. Trimming removed 0 bases from V and 0 bases from J; junction bases left unmatched: 4. This CDR3 comprises 16 residues. CDR3 bases: TGTGCCAGCAGCGTAGGGCTAGCGGCTAGCACAGATACGCAGTATTTT. It yields the protein CASSVGLAASTDTQYF.

This chain connects TRBV19 to TRBJ2-7, with D hard to call. Germline V CDR1 and CDR2: LNHDA, SQIVND (reference sequence). This CDR3 is 11 amino acids long. V was cut by 3 bases and J by 4 bases, with 4 bases left in between. The CDR3 DNA is TGTGCCAGTAGTATGGGGTACGAGCAGTACTTC. It codes for CASSMGYEQYF.